These 10 T cell receptor beta chains share one sample of origin, sequenced in a study of T cell changes during pregnancy in multiple sclerosis (dated by TCRdb to the late 2010s). Library construction relied on the immunoSEQ multiplex PCR assay. This immuneACCESS table, as held by TCRdb, lists in-frame sequences with V and J called but not all clones. Of the missing ones, under half trace to an unresolved V gene in checked studies; the others have no known cause. The sample yields some 120,000 clones; 92% were counted once. Jointly, the top ten make up more than 1.5% of the sample. The sample in question was peripheral blood, obtained in the third trimester of pregnancy. Receptor source: a female donor with multiple sclerosis, enrolled in a pregnancy study.

The chain joins TRBV29-1 to TRBJ2-1, with TRBD1 matching 11 bases. With V trimmed by 6 bases and J by 0 bases, 10 bases remained unmatched. Germline loops: CDR1 SQVTM, CDR2 ANQGSEA. The CDR3 has 17 residues. The CDR3 region is CSVEVGQGVSSYNEQFF. As DNA, the CDR3 is TGCAGCGTGGAGGTGGGACAGGGGGTTAGCTCCTACAATGAGCAGTTCTTC.

V gene TRBV19 combines with J gene TRBJ1-5; the D is unclear. Trimming took 11 bases from V and 0 from J, leaving 8 bases between them. Germline values: CDR1 LNHDA, CDR2 SQIVND (reference sequence). The CDR3 sequence is 12 residues long. The DNA of the CDR3 is TGTGCCTCTTCGTTTAGCAATCAGCCCCAGCATTTT. Translated: CASSFSNQPQHF.

The rearrangement joins TRBV30 to TRBJ2-3; 8 positions match TRBD1. CDR3 length: 14 amino acids. After removal of 5 bases from V and 2 bases from J, the junction contained 6 bases not matched to a gene. CDR1 GTSNPN and CDR2 SVGIG come from the germline V gene (reference sequence). CDR3 DNA: TGTGCCTGGGCGGGACAGGCGATCACAGATACGCAGTATTTT. It translates to CAWAGQAITDTQYF.

The chain links TRBV6-5 to TRBJ1-1; unclear D gene. Looked up from germline, CDR1 is MNHEY and CDR2 is SVGAGI. Trimming removed 4 bases at V and 4 bases at J, with 10 bases between. The CDR3 is made up of 13 amino acids. Here the CDR3 reads CASSSEGGTEAFF. CDR3 nucleotides: TGTGCCAGCAGTTCTGAAGGAGGCACTGAAGCTTTCTTT.

This clone was picked up one time. Germline is not matched at one junction end, which may reflect a read error. The chain recombines TRBV19 with TRBJ2-7; a possible D gene is TRBD2 (6 bases). Germline V gives CDR1 LNHDA, CDR2 SQIVND (reference sequence). The CDR3 has 17 residues. The CDR3 DNA reads TGTGCCAGTAGTAACCCTTCGCGGGACCACCCATCCTCCGAGCAGTACTTC. This gives the protein CASSNPSRDHPSSEQYF. Supplemented by reference TRBV19 and TRBJ2-7, the full variable domain reads DGGITQSPKYLFRKEGQNVTLSCEQNLNHDAMYWYRQDPGQGLRLIYYSQIVNDFQKGDIAEGYSVSREKKESFPLTVTSAQKNPTAFYLCASSNPSRDHPSSEQYFGPGTRLTVT.

The chain combines TRBV5-6 with TRBJ2-1, with a possible D match to TRBD1 (5 bases). Looked up from germline, CDR1 is SGHDT and CDR2 is YYEEEE. The CDR3 totals 14 residues. V was cut by 0 bases and J by 6 bases, with 10 bases left in between. CDR3 region: CASSLVRQFNEQFF. The CDR3 DNA reads TGTGCCAGCAGCTTGGTTAGACAGTTCAATGAGCAGTTCTTC.

The chain uses TRBV9 and TRBJ1-3; unclear D gene. The CDR3 loop spans 17 amino acids. From germline, CDR1 is SGDLS and CDR2 YYNGEE. V lost 1 base, J lost 0 bases, and 14 bases lay in between. This CDR3 reads CASSVNGEGYSGNTIYF. CDR3 DNA sequence: TGTGCCAGCAGCGTAAACGGCGAGGGATACTCTGGAAACACCATATATTTT.

The table lists this clone with a few counts. The rearrangement uses TRBV11-2 and TRBJ1-1, with D possibly being TRBD1 (6 bases). This CDR3 is built from 15 residues. Trimming removed 5 bases at V and 3 bases at J, with 16 bases between. The germline CDR1 and CDR2 sequences are SGHAT and FQNNGV. The CDR3 nucleotides are TGTGCCAGCAGCCTCGAGGGGGGGTGGTACACTGAAGCTTTCTTT. Amino acid sequence: CASSLEGGWYTEAFF.

This clone was observed a few times. The chain is built from TRBV2 and TRBJ1-5; tentative D call: TRBD1 (5 bases). Germline V gives CDR1 SNHLY, CDR2 FYNNEI. The CDR3 has 14 amino acids. Trimming removed 1 base at V and 6 bases at J, with 10 bases between. CDR3 protein: CASSEGRGAQPQHF. DNA of the CDR3: TGTGCCAGCAGTGAAGGAAGGGGTGCTCAGCCCCAGCATTTT.

The rearrangement uses TRBV6-5 and TRBJ2-1, with TRBD2 identical over 9 bases. Germline values: CDR1 MNHEY, CDR2 SVGAGI. The junction had 8 bases not matched to a gene; V was cut back by 4 bases and J by 4 bases. The CDR3 runs 16 residues. CDR3 DNA: TGTGCCAGCAGTTCACCCAGCGGGGGGCCTTACAATGAGCAGTTCTTC. Its translation: CASSSPSGGPYNEQFF.